A selection of T cell receptor beta chains follows, all from one sample in a study of blood T cell repertoires in COVID-19. This table comes from immunoSEQ multiplex PCR, and its TCRdb copy is limited to in-frame clones, with some not included. The sample consists of 200,000 or so clones, about 80% of them appearing once. Sequenced sample: peripheral blood. These TCRs come from an older woman with acute or convalescent COVID-19. Each CDR3 is given with its conserved first and last residue. A D gene is named only where the DNA matches it firmly. Clone size, where shown, is once, few, many, or a class for clones that have expanded.

TRBV13	-	TRBJ2-7	TRBD1	TGTGCCAGCAGCCAGACAGGGGAATACGAGCAGTACTTC	CASSQTGEYEQYF
TRBV30	-	TRBJ1-1	-	TGTGCCTGGGCCGAGGGCGAAAGAGCTTTCTTT	CAWAEGERAFF
TRBV6-6	-	TRBJ1-2	TRBD1	TGTGCCAGCAGTTACCAGGGACAGGGGGATGGCTACACCTTC	CASSYQGQGDGYTF
TRBV30	-	TRBJ1-2	-	TGTGCCTGGGCCAAGGGTACAGGGAGGGGACTGGGGGGCTACACCTTC	CAWAKGTGRGLGGYTF
TRBV4-2	-	TRBJ2-1	-	TGTGCCAGCAGCCAGGGGGCCCCGGCCGGCTCCTACAATGAGCAGTTCTTC	CASSQGAPAGSYNEQFF
TRBV5-1	-	TRBJ1-3	TRBD1	TGCGCCAGCACGGACAGGCCCGGAAACACCATATATTTT	CASTDRPGNTIYF
TRBV2	once	TRBJ2-1	-	TGTGCCAGCAGAGCAATCCGGGGTAGCGGCTACAATGAGCAGTTCTTC	CASRAIRGSGYNEQFF
TRBV3-1/TRBV3-2	-	TRBJ1-1	-	TGTGCCAGCAGGTCGGGGGGGGACACTGAAGCTTTCTTT	CASRSGGDTEAFF
TRBV14	-	TRBJ1-1	-	TGTGCCAGCAGCCAGATTGGGACACCCTATGAAGCTTTCTTT	CASSQIGTPYEAFF
TRBV25-1	many	TRBJ2-1	TRBD1	TGTGCCAGCAGCGGGACAGGGGATTTTAATGAGCAGTTCTTC	CASSGTGDFNEQFF
TRBV3-1/TRBV3-2	-	TRBJ2-7	-	TGTGCCAGCAGCCAATCCGGGGGGCCCCGATCCTACGAGCAGTACTTC	CASSQSGGPRSYEQYF
TRBV18	-	TRBJ2-2	TRBD2	TGTGCCAGCTCGCCCCTAGCGGATGCGAACACCGGGGAGCTGTTTTTT	CASSPLADANTGELFF
TRBV6-6	few	TRBJ1-4	-	TGTGCCAGCAGCACCGGAGGTACTAATGAAAAACTGTTTTTT	CASSTGGTNEKLFF
TRBV6-5	-	TRBJ1-2	TRBD1	TGTGCCAGCAGTTATAGTTCGGGACAGGGCTATGGCTACACCTTC	CASSYSSGQGYGYTF
TRBV15	-	TRBJ2-3	-	TGTGCCACCAGCAGTGGCAGGCGCCCCACAGATACGCAGTATTTT	CATSSGRRPTDTQYF
TRBV28	-	TRBJ1-3	-	TGTGCCAGCAGGCGAAGCGTGGTTCGGGGAAACACCATATATTTT	CASRRSVVRGNTIYF
TRBV7-2	-	TRBJ2-1	TRBD1	TGTGCCAGCAGCCCAGAACCGGGACAGGGTTGGGAGCAGTTCTTC	CASSPEPGQGWEQFF
TRBV5-1	few	TRBJ2-3	TRBD2	TGCGCCAGCAGCTTGTTAGGCGGGGGGTCCCCCGGAGATACGCAGTATTTT	CASSLLGGGSPGDTQYF
TRBV2	once	TRBJ1-1	-	TGTGCCAGCCCGACACCCCCAGAAGGGGAAGGTGAAGCTTTCTTT	CASPTPPEGEGEAFF
TRBV27	once	TRBJ2-3	TRBD2	TGTGCCAGCAGTCGATTCCCCCGTAGGCGGGGGGGAGGCGCAGATACGCAGTATTTT	CASSRFPRRRGGGADTQYF
TRBV19	-	TRBJ2-2	TRBD1	TGTGCCAGTAGAGAGGACAGGGTGGTAACCGGGGAGCTGTTTTTT	CASREDRVVTGELFF
TRBV19	-	TRBJ2-1	-	TGTGCCAGTACCCCGGCGGCTAGCTCCTACAATGAGCAGTTCTTC	CASTPAASSYNEQFF
TRBV13	once	TRBJ2-7	-	TGTGCCAGCAGCTTGGGACAACACTACGAGCAGTACTTC	CASSLGQHYEQYF
TRBV30	-	TRBJ2-2	TRBD2	TGTGCCTGGAGTGTACAAGCGGGGGGAAACACCGGGGAGCTGTTTTTT	CAWSVQAGGNTGELFF
TRBV3-1/TRBV3-2	-	TRBJ2-1	TRBD2	TGTGCCAGCAGCCAAGGAACCGGGACTAGGGCTAATGAGCAGTTCTTC	CASSQGTGTRANEQFF
TRBV5-8	once	TRBJ1-5	-	TGTGCCAGCAGATCGGGGGGGGCTGGTCCCCAGCATTTT	CASRSGGAGPQHF
TRBV3-1/TRBV3-2	-	TRBJ2-2	-	TGTGCCAGCACGGACAAGATGAACACCGGGGAGCTGTTTTTT	CASTDKMNTGELFF
TRBV30	-	TRBJ1-2	-	TGTGCCTGGAGTACTCAGACAGTCGTCTCCACTAACTATGGCTACACCTTC	CAWSTQTVVSTNYGYTF
TRBV23-1	-	TRBJ2-7	-	TGCGCCAGCAGTCGGGGGGTCCCCGGGGCCGCACGAGAAAACGAGCAGTACTTC	CASSRGVPGAARENEQYF
TRBV5-5	few	TRBJ1-3	-	TGTGCCAGCAGCTTGTTCCGGGCTGGAAACACCATATATTTT	CASSLFRAGNTIYF
TRBV5-1	-	TRBJ1-4	TRBD1	TGCGCCAGCAGCACATCGGGACAGTCGGAAAAACTGTTTTTT	CASSTSGQSEKLFF
TRBV27	-	TRBJ2-3	TRBD2	TGTGCCAGCAGTCCAGGGGTAGCGGGGCTTACGCAGTATTTT	CASSPGVAGLTQYF
TRBV29-1	-	TRBJ1-5	TRBD1	TGCAGCGTTGGGACAGGGGCTTATGGTCAGCCCCAGCATTTT	CSVGTGAYGQPQHF
TRBV6-1	-	TRBJ1-4	-	TGTGCCAGCAGTGAAAGAGGGGAAAAACTGTTTTTT	CASSERGEKLFF
TRBV5-6	few	TRBJ1-4	-	TGTGCCAGCAGCTCGATTCGAGAGGAAAAACTGTTTTTT	CASSSIREEKLFF
TRBV4-2	-	TRBJ2-7	-	TGTGCCAGCAGCCAAGACTCACGAGGGGAGGCGTACTTC	CASSQDSRGEAYF
TRBV7-8	-	TRBJ2-2	TRBD2	TGTGCCAGCAGCCGGACTAGCGGGGGGAACACCGGGGAGCTGTTTTTT	CASSRTSGGNTGELFF
TRBV6-5	-	TRBJ1-1	-	TGTGCCAGCAGCCTGGGACAGAACACTGAAGCTTTCTTT	CASSLGQNTEAFF
TRBV24-1	-	TRBJ1-4	-	TGTGCCACCAGTGTTTACGGTGAAAAACTGTTTTTT	CATSVYGEKLFF
TRBV7-2	few	TRBJ1-4	TRBD1	TGTGCCAGCAGCTCGACAGGGAGGAGTTCTAATGAAAAACTGTTTTTT	CASSSTGRSSNEKLFF
TRBV30	once	TRBJ2-5	TRBD2	TGTGCCTGGAGTGTAGCGGGGATCCCTCAAGAGACCCAGTACTTC	CAWSVAGIPQETQYF
TRBV4-1	-	TRBJ2-7	TRBD2	TGCGCCAGCAGCCAAGATAGGGTACTAGCGGGGGGTTCCCCCTACGAGCAGTACTTC	CASSQDRVLAGGSPYEQYF
TRBV5-4	-	TRBJ1-2	-	TGTGCCAGCAGCTTGGGGCGAGGAGACTATGGCTACACCTTC	CASSLGRGDYGYTF
TRBV2	-	TRBJ2-7	-	TGTGCCAGCAGATTTCGTAAACAGGGCCACTCCTACGAGCAGTACTTC	CASRFRKQGHSYEQYF
TRBV5-4	-	TRBJ1-1	-	TGTGCCAGCAGCTCGTACACTGAAGCTTTCTTT	CASSSYTEAFF
TRBV7-2	-	TRBJ2-1	TRBD2	TGTGCCAGCAGCTTTAAGGCGGGAGGGCATGAGCAGTTCTTC	CASSFKAGGHEQFF
TRBV9	-	TRBJ2-1	-	TGTGCCAGCAGCGTAGCCAACAGGCTCCATGAGCAGTTCTTC	CASSVANRLHEQFF
TRBV24-1	-	TRBJ1-1	-	TGTGCCACCAGTGATGACTACGGGAACACTGAAGCTTTCTTT	CATSDDYGNTEAFF
TRBV5-4	-	TRBJ1-6	-	TGTGCCAGCAGCCCCGGACAGACCTATAATTCACCCCTCCACTTT	CASSPGQTYNSPLHF
TRBV7-3	-	TRBJ1-5	TRBD1	TGTGCCAGCAAAACAGGGGAAGGAAGCAATCAGCCCCAGCATTTT	CASKTGEGSNQPQHF
TRBV6-2/TRBV6-3	-	TRBJ1-5	-	TGTGCCAGCAGTTACTGGACGACAGGAGGCCACAGTCAGCCCCAGCATTTT	CASSYWTTGGHSQPQHF
TRBV3-1/TRBV3-2	few	TRBJ1-4	TRBD1	TGTGCCAGCAGCCAAGTTTCCGGAGCGACAGGGGGAAGAGAAAAACTGTTTTTT	CASSQVSGATGGREKLFF
TRBV28	-	TRBJ2-7	-	TGTGCCAGCGAAACAGGGACCTACGAGCAGTACTTC	CASETGTYEQYF
TRBV6-5	few	TRBJ1-6	TRBD1	TGTGCCAGCAGTTCAGGACAGGGGGCGGGTAATTCACCCCTCCACTTT	CASSSGQGAGNSPLHF
TRBV3-1/TRBV3-2	-	TRBJ2-1	-	TGTGCCAGCAGCCCCTGGACAACCTACAATGAGCAGTTCTTC	CASSPWTTYNEQFF
TRBV5-8	-	TRBJ1-1	-	TGTGCCAGCAGCTTGGTCGGAGGGTTCACTGAAGCTTTCTTT	CASSLVGGFTEAFF
TRBV9	-	TRBJ1-2	-	TGTGCCAGCAGCCCCGGGACAAACTTCTATGGCTACACCTTC	CASSPGTNFYGYTF
TRBV2	once	TRBJ2-3	TRBD2	TGTGCCAGCCATCATTCTAGCGGTAGCACAGATACGCAGTATTTT	CASHHSSGSTDTQYF
TRBV7-3	few	TRBJ1-4	-	TGTGCCAGCAGCCTATTCCATTCGGAAAAACTGTTTTTT	CASSLFHSEKLFF
TRBV3-1/TRBV3-2	-	TRBJ1-1	-	TGTGCCAGCAGCCAAGATCAGGGCAGCTGGAACACTGAAGCTTTCTTT	CASSQDQGSWNTEAFF